This T cell receptor (beta chain) came from a study of vaccination and CD4 T cells after COVID-19. Study conclusions and caveats: There was no significant change from around 20 to 38 median reactive clonotypes. Only post-vaccination samples contained a median around 83% of the reactive clones in convalescent patients.

Trimming cost V 0 bases and J 5 bases, with 13 bases left between them. Per germline, CDR1 DFQATT and CDR2 SNEGSKA (reference sequence). This CDR3 is built from 14 residues. Worth noting for this clonotype: Antigen specificity is unknown.

At the Johns Hopkins FTIC core, DNA taken from cultured CD4+ T cells was sequenced by way of the Oncomine TCR Beta short-read assay. Each CDR3 protein is one row after TCRdb ran MiXCR on the PCR reads. The table has around 21,000 distinct CDR3 sequences, roughly three fifths seen once. Treatment indicated: approximately 11-day PBMC culture with coronavirus spike peptide pools or control peptides (ViraFEST assay). Peptide-pool expansion of antigen-specific T cells preceded TCR sequencing in ViraFEST. Positive tests by PCR, dated March to December 2020, predated US Alpha, Beta and Delta variants. This TCR was sampled from a human donor who had recovered from COVID-19. The chain combines TRBV20-1 with TRBJ1-2; D not certain. Source: CD4+ T cells from blood, cultured in vitro, taken after SARS-CoV-2 vaccination. The CDR3 nucleotides are TGCAGTGCTAGAGATCCCCGGGCCCCGTATGGCTACACCTTC. Its translation is CSARDPRAPYGYTF.